The rows below give T cell receptor beta chains drawn from one sample of a study of cytomegalovirus exposure and HLA in healthy donors. Assay used: immunoSEQ multiplex PCR; TCRdb lists only in-frame clones, some missing. The repertoire holds some 130,000 clones, more than 80% seen once, with just over 2.5% in the top ten. What was sequenced was PBMCs. These receptors were collected from a man aged 30-40 years in good health and CMV-seronegative. Both conserved end residues are part of each CDR3. A D gene is named only where the DNA matches it firmly. Some rows mark clone size as missing; the rest say once, few, many or name a class of expanded clone.

- | - | TRBJ2-7 | 11 | TRBV27 | TGTGCCAGCAGTTTTCGAGGCGAGCAGTACTTC | CASSFRGEQYF
- | - | TRBJ2-1 | 15 | TRBV4-1 | TGCGCCAGCAGCCTAATAGCGGCCCGCTACAATGAGCAGTTCTTC | CASSLIAARYNEQFF
- | - | TRBJ2-1 | 14 | TRBV6-1 | TGTGCCAGCACCCACGTAGTCGCAATCAATGAGCAGTTCTTC | CASTHVVAINEQFF
- | TRBD2 | TRBJ2-3 | 18 | TRBV29-1 | TGCAGCGCAATGGGGGGACTAGCGGTTGAAAGTAGCACAGATACGCAGTATTTT | CSAMGGLAVESSTDTQYF
once | TRBD2 | TRBJ2-2 | 16 | TRBV9 | TGTGCCAGCAGCGTAGGAGGGACTACCTACACCGGGGAGCTGTTTTTT | CASSVGGTTYTGELFF
few | TRBD1 | TRBJ1-2 | 14 | TRBV27 | TGTGCCAGCAGGGGGACAGGGGGAAACTATGGCTACACCTTC | CASRGTGGNYGYTF
- | - | TRBJ2-7 | 14 | TRBV2 | TGTGCCAGCAGTGTGTATAAACGGGACTACGAGCAGTACTTC | CASSVYKRDYEQYF
- | - | TRBJ2-1 | 13 | TRBV7-9 | TGTGCCAGCAGCAATAGCTTGGCGGATGAGCAGTTCTTC | CASSNSLADEQFF
- | TRBD1 | TRBJ2-7 | 16 | TRBV28 | TGTGCCAGCAGTTTAACGCTCCTACAGGGGGCGGTCGAGCAGTACTTC | CASSLTLLQGAVEQYF
- | - | TRBJ1-2 | 13 | TRBV28 | TGTGCCAGCAGGGTCGGACAGAGCTATGGCTACACCTTC | CASRVGQSYGYTF
once | - | TRBJ2-5 | 15 | TRBV28 | TGTGCCAGCAGTTTTTTGGACAGAACTCAAGAGACCCAGTACTTC | CASSFLDRTQETQYF
- | - | TRBJ1-1 | 15 | TRBV7-9 | TGTGCCAGCAGCTCGACGCCAGGTGTGAACACTGAAGCTTTCTTT | CASSSTPGVNTEAFF
- | TRBD1 | TRBJ2-3 | 14 | TRBV19 | TGTGCCAGTAGAAAGACAGGGGGGCCAGATACGCAGTATTTT | CASRKTGGPDTQYF
- | - | TRBJ1-4 | 15 | TRBV27 | TGTGCCAGCAGCAATGACTGGAGGGTAAATGAAAAACTGTTTTTT | CASSNDWRVNEKLFF
- | - | TRBJ1-5 | 13 | TRBV11-2 | TGTGCCAGCAGCTTAGATCAGAAGCAGCCCCAGCATTTT | CASSLDQKQPQHF
once | - | TRBJ2-3 | 12 | TRBV6-6 | TGTGCCAGCAGCCAACCACAAGATACGCAGTATTTT | CASSQPQDTQYF
- | - | TRBJ2-7 | 16 | TRBV21-1 | TGTGCCAGCAGCCCTAGGGGACAGATTCTCAACTACGAGCAGTACTTC | CASSPRGQILNYEQYF
- | - | TRBJ2-7 | 16 | TRBV7-9 | TGTGCCAGCAGCTTGTCAACGGGGTTTTCTTCCTACGAGCAGTACTTC | CASSLSTGFSSYEQYF
few | TRBD1 | TRBJ1-1 | 14 | TRBV15 | TGTGCCACCAGCGGGGGACAGGGGTACACTGAAGCTTTCTTT | CATSGGQGYTEAFF
- | TRBD1 | TRBJ1-5 | 16 | TRBV7-8 | TGTGCCAGCAGCCCTCCGGACAGGGGGTGGAATCAGCCCCAGCATTTT | CASSPPDRGWNQPQHF
- | - | TRBJ1-2 | 16 | TRBV19 | TGTGCCAGTAGTATAGATGTCGAGGGTACTAACTATGGCTACACCTTC | CASSIDVEGTNYGYTF
- | - | TRBJ2-2 | 15 | TRBV6-6 | TGTGCCAGCAGTTACTCCGGGGGAGTCACCGGGGAGCTGTTTTTT | CASSYSGGVTGELFF
- | - | TRBJ2-7 | 13 | TRBV5-1 | TGCGCCAGCAGCTTGGCCTGGGGCGACGAGCAGTACTTC | CASSLAWGDEQYF
- | - | TRBJ1-4 | 16 | TRBV7-9 | TGTGCCAGCAGCTTAGGGAGACAGGCAACTAATGAAAAACTGTTTTTT | CASSLGRQATNEKLFF
- | - | TRBJ2-4 | 16 | TRBV19 | TGTGCCAGTAGTACGCCAGCGGGACAAGCCAAAAACATTCAGTACTTC | CASSTPAGQAKNIQYF
- | TRBD1 | TRBJ2-1 | 18 | TRBV9 | TGTGCCAGCAGCTCCGGGACAGGGGGTCTAGCCGCCTACAATGAGCAGTTCTTC | CASSSGTGGLAAYNEQFF
- | - | TRBJ1-2 | 20 | TRBV19 | TGTGCCAGTAGTATAGTCATACGTCGCGCATCGCTTGCGTCGGGCTATGGCTACACCTTC | CASSIVIRRASLASGYGYTF
once | - | TRBJ2-3 | 14 | TRBV5-6 | TGTGCCAGCAGAAATAGCGGAGACACAGATACGCAGTATTTT | CASRNSGDTDTQYF
- | - | TRBJ2-2 | 18 | TRBV21-1 | TGTGCCAGCTTCCCTGGGCGGGAGGCCCCCGCGAACACCGGGGAGCTGTTTTTT | CASFPGREAPANTGELFF
- | - | TRBJ2-4 | 13 | TRBV29-1 | TGCAGCGTTGGCAGATTAGCCAAAAACATTCAGTACTTC | CSVGRLAKNIQYF
- | - | TRBJ2-7 | 15 | TRBV28 | TGTGCCAGCAGTACCAGGGCTGTTGTCGTCTACGAGCAGTACTTC | CASSTRAVVVYEQYF
- | - | TRBJ1-1 | 14 | TRBV7-9 | TGTGCCAGCGTACGACAGACACTATCCTGTGAAGCTTTCTTT | CASVRQTLSCEAFF
- | - | TRBJ1-1 | 15 | TRBV7-9 | TGTGCCAGCAGCGCATTAGCTTCAGAGAACACTGAAGCTTTCTTT | CASSALASENTEAFF
- | TRBD2 | TRBJ2-1 | 18 | TRBV27 | TGTGCCAGCAGCCCGCCGGGGGGGACTAGCGGGGGGTACAATGAGCAGTTCTTC | CASSPPGGTSGGYNEQFF
- | TRBD1 | TRBJ2-7 | 13 | TRBV19 | TGTGCCAGTAGTTGGGACAGGGACTACGAGCAGTACTTC | CASSWDRDYEQYF
- | TRBD1 | TRBJ2-7 | 15 | TRBV5-8 | TGTGCCAGCAGTTCACCGGGACAGAGCTCCTACGAGCAGTACTTC | CASSSPGQSSYEQYF
- | - | TRBJ1-3 | 14 | TRBV28 | TGTGCCAGCAGTTTACTGGCCAGGTTGAACACCATATATTTT | CASSLLARLNTIYF
- | TRBD1 | TRBJ2-3 | 13 | TRBV12-5 | TGTGCTAGTGGTTTGACCCGGACAGGGGGCGAGTATTTT | CASGLTRTGGEYF
- | - | TRBJ2-5 | 15 | TRBV11-3 | TGTGCCAGCAGCTTTAATAGGGACTTTCAAGAGACCCAGTACTTC | CASSFNRDFQETQYF
- | TRBD1 | TRBJ2-7 | 16 | TRBV19 | TGTGCCAGTAGTACGTTACAGGGGGTGACATCCTACGAGCAGTACTTC | CASSTLQGVTSYEQYF
- | - | TRBJ1-1 | 13 | TRBV19 | TGTGCCAGTAGTTGGCAGGGACTGACTGAAGCTTTCTTT | CASSWQGLTEAFF
- | - | TRBJ1-5 | 12 | TRBV30 | TGTGCCTGGAGTTCCCCTCCTCAGCCCCAGCATTTT | CAWSSPPQPQHF
once | - | TRBJ1-5 | 13 | TRBV19 | TGTGCCAGTAGGAGATATAGCAATCAGCCCCAGCATTTT | CASRRYSNQPQHF
- | - | TRBJ1-2 | 15 | TRBV5-1 | TGCGCCAGCAGCTTGGTACAGGGTTCCAGCTATGGCTACACCTTC | CASSLVQGSSYGYTF
once | - | TRBJ2-7 | 15 | TRBV7-2 | TGTGCCAGCAGCTTAGGACAGCTATTCTCCTACGAGCAGTACTTC | CASSLGQLFSYEQYF
- | - | TRBJ2-7 | 14 | TRBV10-3 | TGTGCCACCCGTATCCGACAGGAGTTCTACGAGCAGTACTTC | CATRIRQEFYEQYF
- | TRBD2 | TRBJ2-1 | 14 | TRBV6-5 | TGTGCCAGCACTTTAGGACTAGCCAACAATGAGCAGTTCTTC | CASTLGLANNEQFF
- | TRBD2 | TRBJ2-1 | 20 | TRBV4-3 | TGCGCCAGCAGCCAGGAATTCCTAGCGGATCCCTCCGGCGGAAACAATGAGCAGTTCTTC | CASSQEFLADPSGGNNEQFF
- | - | TRBJ1-5 | 14 | TRBV18 | TGTGCCAGCTCACCACTCGGGGGGTTGGAGCCCCAGCATTTT | CASSPLGGLEPQHF
- | - | TRBJ1-2 | 16 | TRBV19 | TGTGCCAGTAGCATGATCGTTTTGGGCTTATACTATGGCTACACCTTC | CASSMIVLGLYYGYTF
- | - | TRBJ2-7 | 14 | TRBV18 | TGTGCCAGCTCACCACCGGCGGGCTCCTACGAGCAGTACTTC | CASSPPAGSYEQYF
- | - | TRBJ2-1 | 14 | TRBV27 | TGTGCCAGCAGTTTTCACTACCCCTACAATGAGCAGTTCTTC | CASSFHYPYNEQFF
- | - | TRBJ1-1 | 13 | TRBV18 | TGTGCCAGCTCTCCGGAGGGGAACACTGAAGCTTTCTTT | CASSPEGNTEAFF
- | - | TRBJ2-7 | 15 | TRBV5-1 | TGCGCCAGCAGCTTGGGGAGATTAGTCCCCGCCGAGCAGTACTTC | CASSLGRLVPAEQYF
- | - | TRBJ2-2 | 14 | TRBV11-2 | TGTGCCAGCAGCTACATACAGAGCACCGGGGAGCTGTTTTTT | CASSYIQSTGELFF
- | - | TRBJ1-2 | 12 | TRBV7-2 | TGTGCCAGCAGCCCCGGGAGCCAATCCTACACCTTC | CASSPGSQSYTF
- | - | TRBJ2-3 | 16 | TRBV4-3 | TGCGCCAGCAGCCGACACGACCCATCCTCCACAGATACGCAGTATTTT | CASSRHDPSSTDTQYF